This T cell receptor (beta chain) was documented in a study of OX40 agonist ivuxolimab in advanced cancers. Points on this clone: Its antigen is unidentified.

Germline V CDR1 and CDR2: LNHDA, SQIVND (reference sequence). The CDR3 length is 15 residues. V shed 4 bases and J shed 0 bases, with 12 bases lying between them. Blood got drawn at baseline, again on cycle 4 day 1, and then on cycle 7 day 1. Sequenced by immunoSEQ multiplex PCR; TCRdb stores in-frame clones only, minus some. The table records over 65,000 clones, about 90% of them present only once. Overall study results and limits: The antigens recognized by the expanded peripheral T cells, that is their antigen specificity, were not determined. Researchers report that CD8+ T cells had, on average, more expanded clones than CD4+. The study observed clonal expansion of CD4+ and CD8+ blood T cells by week 6 at 0.1 to 3.0 mg/kg.

This chain uses TRBV19 with TRBJ1-1; D remains ambiguous. This sequence was found in an adult with an advanced solid tumor such as melanoma, head and neck, liver or kidney cancer. This specimen consisted of CD4+ or CD8+ T cells sorted from blood, obtained in a trial of the OX40 agonist ivuxolimab. Written as DNA, the CDR3 is TGTGCCAGTAGTAGGGCAGTCTTTATGAACACTGAAGCTTTCTTT. Its translation is CASSRAVFMNTEAFF. The whole variable domain, filled in from reference TRBV19 and TRBJ1-1, reads DGGITQSPKYLFRKEGQNVTLSCEQNLNHDAMYWYRQDPGQGLRLIYYSQIVNDFQKGDIAEGYSVSREKKESFPLTVTSAQKNPTAFYLCASSRAVFMNTEAFFGQGTRLTVV.